The clone carrying this TCR beta chain was picked up a small number of times. This sample stems from a study of spatial heterogeneity in lung cancer. TCRdb analysed the 5' RACE reads with MiXCR anew, one entry per CDR3 protein. The table lists 110,000 or so distinct CDR3 sequences, 9.5% to 14% of them singletons. Indicated time point: blood at routine non-recurrence follow-up after resection. Unsorted tumor, nontumor lung tissue or cryopreserved PBMC supplied the whole RNA. Germline-derived CDR1 and CDR2 are SQVTM and ANQGSEA. This CDR3 spans 13 amino acids. Germline trimming cut 7 bases from V and 6 bases from J; bases unmatched to any gene: 7.

This receptor was taken from a female donor with early-stage non-small cell lung cancer. The V call is TRBV29-1, the J call TRBJ2-1, with 9 bases identical to TRBD1. This sample comprised PBMCs, obtained at follow-up. Here the CDR3 reads CSAYRGLSNEQFF. The CDR3 nucleotides read TGCAGCGCCTACAGGGGGCTTAGCAATGAGCAGTTCTTC.